This T cell receptor beta chain emerged from a study of response to subunit inactivated influenza vaccine. The CDR3 runs to 18 residues. Germline CDR1 is LGHNA and CDR2 is YSLEER. Trimming stripped 0 bases from V and 5 bases from J, with 22 bases between. MiXCR, run by TCRdb on the RT-PCR reads, gives a single entry per CDR3 protein. Altogether roughly 500,000 distinct CDR3 sequences are present, roughly 25% being singletons, with the ten largest covering 2.8%. This clonotype was seen a few times. These data also formed part of another study, on T cells expressing NK-cell markers. That investigation notes: UMIs accompanied the 5'RACE template switching by which TCR beta cDNA was made. The use of an anti-gamma-delta TCR antibody, which was added in several experiments, restricted sorting to T cells expressing alpha-beta TCR.

The sequencing here drew on CD4+ T cells sorted from PBMCs, taken about 11 days after vaccination. This TCR derives from a man aged 50 to 59 who received an inactivated influenza vaccine. The chain carries TRBV4-3 and TRBJ1-2, with D possibly matching TRBD1 (5 bases). CDR3: CASSQDFLPREGGYGYTF. In DNA form, the CDR3 reads TGCGCCAGCAGCCAAGATTTTTTGCCCAGGGAAGGAGGGTATGGCTACACCTTC.